This TCR beta chain was recorded in a study of shared clonotypes between healthy human individuals. V was trimmed by 3 bases and J by 0 bases, leaving 9 bases between them. Germline loops: CDR1 SGHAT, CDR2 FQDESV (reference sequence). CDR3 length: 15 residues. Some clones are missing from TCRdb's copy, which holds only in-frame ones; the method was immunoSEQ multiplex PCR. The table lists approximately 500,000 clones, about 95% of them singletons. Sequencing input: naive CD4+ T cells sorted from blood. Subset defined: CD45RA+ positively selected. This chain connects TRBV11-1 to TRBJ2-1; D uncertain. The source is a woman between 25 and 40 years old in good health. CDR3 sequence (DNA): TGTGCCAGCAGCTTTGGCGCCACCTCCTACAATGAGCAGTTCTTC. It translates to CASSFGATSYNEQFF.